These 13 T cell receptor beta chains came from one sample sequenced in a study of cytomegalovirus exposure and HLA in healthy donors. PCR employed 60 Vbeta and 13 Jbeta primers. Sequencing used immunoSEQ multiplex PCR; TCRdb keeps in-frame clones, though not all of them. Of fewer than 110,000 clones listed, around 77% are singletons. The sample taken for sequencing was PBMCs. The receptors here all came from a man aged 50-60 years in good health and CMV-seropositive.

The chain carries TRBV6-5 and TRBJ2-2, with 7 positions matching TRBD1. The CDR3 contains 15 residues. V trimming: 5 bases; J trimming: 3 bases; junction bases outside the gene matches: 6. Germline loops: CDR1 MNHEY, CDR2 SVGAGI. The CDR3 region has the DNA TGTGCCAGCAGTGGAACCGGGACAGACACCGGGGAGCTGTTTTTT. Translating gives CASSGTGTDTGELFF.

The genes are TRBV5-4 and TRBJ1-1; no reliable D call. Trimming cost V 7 bases and J 5 bases, with 12 bases left between them. Germline CDR1 reads SGHNT; CDR2 reads YYREEE (reference sequence). This CDR3 is 12 amino acids long. The CDR3 DNA reads TGTGCCAGCCGTGGTATGAGGACTGAAGCTTTCTTT. Protein product: CASRGMRTEAFF.

The V and J genes are TRBV18 and TRBJ2-1; D perhaps matches TRBD1 (6 bases). The germline gives CDR1 KGHSH, CDR2 LQKENI. This CDR3 has 14 residues. With 3 bases removed from V and 9 bases from J, the gap between germline ends came to 15 bases. CDR3 nucleotides: TGTGCCAGCTCACCCCCCACCAGAGGGGGTGAGCAGTTCTTC. Amino acids: CASSPPTRGGEQFF.

The genes are TRBV5-1 and TRBJ1-2, with 8 nucleotides matching TRBD1. The CDR3 is 15 amino acids. V shed 2 bases and J 5 bases; nucleotides not matched to a gene: 8. The germline V gene encodes CDR1 SGHRS and CDR2 YFSETQ. The CDR3 sequence is CASSFGQGKAYGYTF. The CDR3, as DNA: TGCGCCAGCAGCTTTGGACAGGGAAAAGCGTATGGCTACACCTTC. The whole variable domain, remainder taken from reference TRBV5-1 and TRBJ1-2, is KAGVTQTPRYLIKTRGQQVTLSCSPISGHRSVSWYQQTPGQGLQFLFEYFSETQRNKGNFPGRFSGRQFSNSRSEMNVSTLELGDSALYLCASSFGQGKAYGYTFGSGTRLTVV.

The chain joins TRBV6-5 to TRBJ2-7, with D possibly matching TRBD2 (6 bases). The V gene lost 4 bases and the J gene lost 6 bases, with 10 bases spanning the gap. The length of the CDR3 is 12 residues. CDR1 and CDR2 from the germline V gene are MNHEY and SVGAGI. This CDR3 is CASSSGTSEQYF. As DNA, the CDR3 is TGTGCCAGCAGTTCAGGGACTTCCGAGCAGTACTTC.

V and J are TRBV19 and TRBJ2-1; a possible D gene is TRBD2 (6 bases). CDR3 length: 13 residues. The germline V and J ends were trimmed by 1 base and 10 bases, with 11 bases remaining between them. CDR1 LNHDA and CDR2 SQIVND come from the germline V gene (reference sequence). The CDR3 DNA is TGTGCCAGTAGTATAGTGGGGGGAGTAGAGCAGTTCTTC. It translates to CASSIVGGVEQFF.

This clone has only a few counts. This chain connects TRBV20-1 to TRBJ2-5; the D is unclear. CDR1 is DFQATT and CDR2 is SNEGSKA in the germline V gene (reference sequence). This CDR3 is 11 amino acids long. For the CDR3, the DNA is TGCACCGTAAAATACGGAGAGACCCAGTACTTC. Protein: CTVKYGETQYF.

The chain uses TRBV9 and TRBJ2-1; D possibly corresponds to TRBD2 (6 bases). CDR3 size: 13 residues. Trimming removed 7 bases at V and 6 bases at J, with 14 bases between. CDR1 and CDR2 from the germline V gene are SGDLS and YYNGEE. This CDR3 reads CASGGIGGNEQFF. CDR3 coding DNA: TGTGCCAGCGGAGGGATAGGAGGCAATGAGCAGTTCTTC.

This rearrangement joins TRBV19 to TRBJ2-3, with 7 bases matching TRBD2. This CDR3 comprises 15 residues. The V gene end was trimmed by 5 bases and the J gene end by 0 bases; junction bases not matched to a gene: 5. CDR1 and CDR2 from the germline V gene are LNHDA and SQIVND (reference sequence). This CDR3 is CASSFSGSSTDTQYF. The DNA of the CDR3 is TGTGCCAGTAGTTTTAGCGGGTCTAGCACAGATACGCAGTATTTT.

V gene TRBV19 combines with J gene TRBJ1-2; a weak D match, TRBD1 (6 bases). Germline V gene sequence: CDR1 LNHDA, CDR2 SQIVND (reference sequence). The V gene lost 3 bases and the J gene lost 5 bases, with 7 bases spanning the gap. CDR3 length: 12 amino acids. CDR3 DNA sequence: TGTGCCAGTAGTATCGGACAGTATGGCTACACCTTC. This codes for CASSIGQYGYTF.

This chain links TRBV5-1 with TRBJ2-7; D is undetermined. Germline values: CDR1 SGHRS, CDR2 YFSETQ. This CDR3 is built from 13 residues. V was cut by 5 bases and J by 5 bases, with 14 bases left in between. The CDR3 sequence is CASSSLRQNEQYF. The DNA of the CDR3 is TGCGCCAGCAGTTCCCTCAGGCAGAACGAGCAGTACTTC.

The chain is built from TRBV7-2 and TRBJ1-1; D is unresolved. The CDR3 loop spans 13 amino acids. Germline CDR1 and CDR2: SGHTA and FQGNSA. The ends were cut back, 3 bases at V and 1 base at J, with 6 bases in the middle. CDR3 protein: CASSLGQNTEAFF. Written as DNA, the CDR3 is TGTGCCAGCAGCTTGGGCCAGAACACTGAAGCTTTCTTT.

The chain joins TRBV7-9 to TRBJ2-7; 8 nucleotides line up with TRBD1. Germline loops: CDR1 SEHNR, CDR2 FQNEAQ (reference sequence). The CDR3 sequence is 15 residues long. The J segment lost 4 bases and the V segment lost 3 bases, leaving 8 bases of the junction unmatched. CDR3 sequence: CASSFVAGGKYEQYF. CDR3 in DNA: TGTGCCAGCAGCTTTGTTGCAGGGGGCAAGTACGAGCAGTACTTC.